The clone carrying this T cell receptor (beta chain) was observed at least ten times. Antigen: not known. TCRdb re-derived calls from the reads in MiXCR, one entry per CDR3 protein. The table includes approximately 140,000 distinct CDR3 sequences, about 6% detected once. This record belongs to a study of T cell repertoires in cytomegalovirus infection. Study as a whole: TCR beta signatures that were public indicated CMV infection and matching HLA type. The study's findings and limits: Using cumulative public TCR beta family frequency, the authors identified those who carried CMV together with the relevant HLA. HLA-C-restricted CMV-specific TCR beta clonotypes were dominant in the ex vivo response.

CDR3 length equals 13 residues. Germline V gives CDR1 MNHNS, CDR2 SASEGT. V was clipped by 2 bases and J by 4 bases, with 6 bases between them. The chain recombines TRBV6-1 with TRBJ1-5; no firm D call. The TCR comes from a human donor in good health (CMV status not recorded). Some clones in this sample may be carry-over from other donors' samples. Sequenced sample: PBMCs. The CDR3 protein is CASSENGNQPQHF. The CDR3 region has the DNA TGTGCCAGCAGTGAAAATGGGAATCAGCCCCAGCATTTT.